This T cell receptor beta chain was profiled in a study of metastatic and nonmetastatic thyroid tumors. About the study: Repertoire data that came from the blood and tumor or nodule tissue of malignant and benign thyroid patients were compared.

Study observations and caveats: As reported, TCR beta diversity in blood and tumor was significantly higher in malignant thyroid tumors than in benign nodules.

Source study methods: Clinicopathological groups differed in CDR3, with these differences serving to build a distant-metastasis classifier for papillary thyroid cancer. TCRdb used MiXCR to call clones anew from the PCR reads. The V and J calls here are based on TCRdb, not the publication. The table lists tens of thousands of clones, around 9.9% of them singletons, with 25% to 30% in the top ten. Among the patients, none had received any treatment before thyroid surgery. This clone has at least ten counts. What it recognizes is unknown. CDR3 size: 16 residues. In germline, CDR1 is MNHNS, CDR2 SASEGT. The V segment lost 5 bases and the J segment 5 bases; nucleotides outside the gene matches: 13.

The chain carries TRBV6-1 and TRBJ1-1; 8 bases match TRBD1. This TCR was recovered from a female donor with papillary thyroid cancer or a benign thyroid nodule (not recorded which). Some clones in this sample may be carry-over from other donors' samples. The specimen sequenced was blood. CDR3 loop: CASSPQSQGARTEAFF. In nucleotides, the CDR3 is TGTGCCAGCAGTCCACAATCTCAGGGGGCGAGGACTGAAGCTTTCTTT.